Below, 20 T cell receptor beta chains from the same sample are listed, as sequenced in a study of spatial heterogeneity in lung cancer. The time point here: blood at routine non-recurrence follow-up after resection. Via MiXCR, TCRdb re-called the 5' RACE reads, giving one row per CDR3 protein. The data hold approximately 100,000 distinct CDR3 sequences, with roughly a fifth observed a single time. The sample here was PBMCs, taken at follow-up. Source of these receptors: a male donor with early-stage non-small cell lung cancer.

V is TRBV6-5 and J is TRBJ1-3; D is ambiguous. CDR3 length equals 11 residues. CDR1 and CDR2 (germline): MNHEY, SVGAGI. The V end lost 7 bases, the J end lost 1 base, and 2 bases lay between the germline ends. CDR3 nucleotide sequence: TGTGCCAGCACGTCTGGAAACACCATATATTTT. Translation: CASTSGNTIYF.

The chain combines TRBV4-1 with TRBJ1-5; D might be TRBD1 (6 bases). V dropped 0 bases and J dropped 7 bases, with 16 bases sitting between them. Germline CDR1 is MGHRA and CDR2 is YSYEKL. The CDR3 extends over 16 amino acids. CDR3 loop: CASSQDPGTRGQPQHF. Here the CDR3 DNA reads TGCGCCAGCAGCCAAGATCCCGGGACACGGGGCCAGCCCCAGCATTTT.

V is TRBV11-2 and J is TRBJ2-5, with unresolved D. V was pared by 1 base and J by 2 bases, with 11 bases between. Germline CDR1 and CDR2: SGHAT and FQNNGV. This CDR3 contains 15 residues. CDR3 nucleotide sequence: TGTGCCAGCAGCTTAGGCCCGGCCAGACAAGAGACCCAGTACTTC. It translates to CASSLGPARQETQYF. The full variable domain, rest sourced from reference TRBV11-2 and TRBJ2-5, is EAGVAQSPRYKIIEKRQSVAFWCNPISGHATLYWYQQILGQGPKLLIQFQNNGVVDDSQLPKDRFSAERLKGVDSTLKIQPAKLEDSAVYLCASSLGPARQETQYFGPGTRLLVL.

A few counts support this clonotype. This sequence joins TRBV7-8 and TRBJ1-6; D remains ambiguous. The CDR3 totals 16 residues. Trimming shortened V by 6 bases and J by 6 bases, and 18 bases separated the two germline ends. In germline, CDR1 is SGHVS, CDR2 FQNEAQ. CDR3 amino acids: CASSPWFGQSNSPLHF. The CDR3, as DNA: TGTGCCAGCAGTCCCTGGTTCGGGCAAAGTAATTCACCCCTCCACTTT.

Only a few counts were recorded for this clonotype. The chain joins TRBV28 to TRBJ2-7; the D is unclear. V was shortened by 8 bases and J by 5 bases, with 13 bases between the two germline ends. The CDR3 sequence is 12 residues long. Per germline, CDR1 MDHEN and CDR2 SYDVKM. The CDR3 coding sequence is TGTGCCAGCCTCGCAAACCCTAACGAGCAGTACTTC. The encoded protein is CASLANPNEQYF.

The chain links TRBV2 to TRBJ2-7; D remains ambiguous. Trimming took 5 bases from V and 4 from J, leaving 12 bases between them. The germline gives CDR1 SNHLY, CDR2 FYNNEI. This CDR3 region has 13 residues. CDR3 in DNA: TGTGCCAGCAGTCTGGGGTCTTATTACGAGCAGTACGTC. Encoded protein: CASSLGSYYEQYV.

The rearrangement links TRBV7-8 to TRBJ2-5, with D maybe TRBD2 (5 bases). Germline V gene data show CDR1 as SGHVS and CDR2 as FQNEAQ. The CDR3 extends over 14 amino acids. The V end lost 1 base, the J end lost 2 bases, and 8 bases lay between the germline ends. CDR3 DNA: TGTGCCAGCAGCTTAGGCCGGGGACAAGAGACCCAGTACTTC. This translates into CASSLGRGQETQYF.

The sample holds a few counts of this clonotype. The chain carries TRBV20-1 and TRBJ2-5; D ambiguous. Germline assignment: CDR1 DFQATT and CDR2 SNEGSKA (reference sequence). CDR3 length equals 13 residues. Between the trimmed V and J ends, which lost 6 bases and 2 bases, there was a span of 13 bases. CDR3 bases: TGCAGTGCCACCTGGGATAGGCAAGAGACCCAGTACTTC. This translates into CSATWDRQETQYF.

This clonotype was recorded many times. The chain recombines TRBV6-1 with TRBJ2-7; D remains unclear. Germline-derived CDR1 and CDR2 are MNHNS and SASEGT. V lost 7 bases to trimming and J lost 3 bases, with 13 bases between them. The CDR3 runs 13 residues. DNA of the CDR3: TGTGCCAGCACCCAAGAATATTTCTACGAGCAGTACTTC. Translation: CASTQEYFYEQYF.

The rearrangement links TRBV28 to TRBJ2-7, with TRBD1 identical over 7 bases. The germline V gene encodes CDR1 MDHEN and CDR2 SYDVKM. CDR3 length equals 14 residues. The trim removed 7 bases at V and 3 bases at J, leaving 9 bases unmatched. The CDR3 DNA reads TGTGCCAGCACCACCTCGGACAGGTACTACGAGCAGTACTTC. This gives the protein CASTTSDRYYEQYF. Full variable domain (rest looked up from reference TRBV28 and TRBJ2-7): DVKVTQSSRYLVKRTGEKVFLECVQDMDHENMFWYRQDPGLGLRLIYFSYDVKMKEKGDIPEGYSVSREKKERFSLILESASTNQTSMYLCASTTSDRYYEQYFGPGTRLTVT.

The chain employs TRBV29-1 and TRBJ2-5; TRBD1 matches 11 bases. The CDR3 is 16 amino acids. J lost 7 bases, V lost 6 bases, and 16 bases had no gene match. CDR1 is SQVTM and CDR2 is ANQGSEA in the germline V gene. The CDR3 DNA is TGCAGCGTCCGGGACAGGGGGTCTGGGGTGCCACGGACCCAGTACTTC. It is translated as CSVRDRGSGVPRTQYF.

The chain uses TRBV27 and TRBJ2-3; 8 bases fit TRBD1. This CDR3 comprises 15 residues. Germline loops: CDR1 MNHEY, CDR2 SMNVEV (reference sequence). Trimming took 2 bases from V and 2 from J; bases not matched to a gene: 3. The CDR3 loop is CASSLRDRYTDTQYF. CDR3 sequence (DNA): TGTGCCAGCAGTTTACGGGACAGGTACACAGATACGCAGTATTTT.

This clonotype was found many times. The chain uses TRBV27 and TRBJ2-1, with TRBD2 matching 7 bases. The length of the CDR3 is 13 residues. Germline lookup yields CDR1 MNHEY and CDR2 SMNVEV (reference sequence). The V segment lost 6 bases and the J segment 10 bases; nucleotides outside the gene matches: 9. The CDR3 reads CASSYLSGTEQFF. Written as DNA, the CDR3 is TGTGCCAGCAGCTATCTAAGCGGGACCGAGCAGTTCTTC.

In its sample, this clonotype was seen a few times. V gene TRBV7-6 combines with J gene TRBJ2-2; a weak D match, TRBD1 (6 bases). The CDR3 length is 21 residues. The V end was cut by 5 bases, the J end by 0 bases, with 28 bases between. The V gene's germline CDR1 is SGHVS and CDR2 FNYEAQ. The CDR3 sequence: CASSERSRDTSPGTNTGELFF. As DNA, the CDR3 is TGTGCCAGCAGCGAACGCTCCCGGGACACCTCCCCCGGAACGAACACCGGGGAGCTGTTTTTT.

This clonotype was seen a handful of times. The chain is built from TRBV24-1 and TRBJ2-7; a weak D match, TRBD1 (6 bases). CDR1 KGHDR and CDR2 SFDVKD come from the germline V gene. Trimming cost V 3 bases and J 3 bases, with 8 bases left between them. This CDR3 has 13 amino acids. The DNA for the CDR3 is TGTGCCACCAGTGATCTGGACAGCTACGAGCAGTACTTC. This codes for CATSDLDSYEQYF.

The table lists this clonotype with many counts. CDR3 bases: TGTGCCAGCAGCTTAATCGGGGGATCTGAAGCTTTCTTT. This sequence encodes CASSLIGGSEAFF. The rearrangement uses TRBV7-3 and TRBJ1-1, with D tentatively TRBD1 (5 bases). The V end was cut by 1 base, the J end by 6 bases, with 9 bases between. Germline V gene data show CDR1 as SGHTA and CDR2 as FQGTGA. The CDR3 runs 13 residues.

CDR3 DNA sequence: TGCAGTGCTAGCCCGAGGGGGGGCTCTCAGTTCTTC. Translation: CSASPRGGSQFF. The J gene is TRBJ2-1, the V gene TRBV20-1, with a tentative D call TRBD2 (7 bases). This CDR3 has 12 residues. Germline V CDR1 and CDR2: DFQATT, SNEGSKA (reference sequence). V lost 3 bases and J lost 13, with 16 bases in between.

DNA for the CDR3: TGTGCCAGCAGGGGGGTCGGGGAGCTGTTTTTT. It specifies CASRGVGELFF. The chain combines TRBV3-1 with TRBJ2-2; D possibly matches TRBD1 or TRBD2 (5 bases each). The CDR3 has 11 residues. CDR1 is LGHDT and CDR2 is YNNKEL in the germline V gene (reference sequence). Trimming left V 6 bases short and J 7 bases short, with 6 bases between.

This clonotype has at least ten counts. J is TRBJ1-1 and V is TRBV5-1, with D perhaps TRBD1 (6 bases). The CDR3 is 14 amino acids. V lost 3 bases, J lost 0 bases, and 9 bases lay in between. CDR1 SGHRS and CDR2 YFSETQ come from the germline V gene. In DNA form, the CDR3 reads TGCGCCAGCAGCTGGACAGAATTGAACACTGAAGCTTTCTTT. It yields the protein CASSWTELNTEAFF.

This clonotype was seen a few times. The chain is built from TRBV10-3 and TRBJ2-3; TRBD2 might be the D (5 bases). This CDR3 region has 14 residues. Trimming took 3 bases from V and 0 from J, leaving 7 bases between them. Per germline, CDR1 ENHRY and CDR2 SYGVKD. CDR3 sequence reads: CAISDLASTDTQYF. The CDR3 DNA follows: TGTGCCATCAGTGACCTAGCCAGCACAGATACGCAGTATTTT.